This T cell receptor (beta chain) originates from a study of regulatory T cells in long-lasting Graves disease. Study-wide background: Disease was considered persistent Graves' disease after over 5 years of antithyroid drugs (with positive TSH receptor antibodies).

Time point of the sample: persistent/refractory GD, antithyroid drugs over 5 years with positive TRAb. Scientists built the TCR library using RNA that was extracted from PBMCs. As a group, patients came from one endocrinology department in Xi'an, China. Germline trimming cut 5 bases from V and 11 bases from J; bases unmatched to any gene: 13. From germline, CDR1 is MDHEN and CDR2 SYDVKM. The CDR3 is 14 residues long. This clonotype was seen many times. What it binds is not known. Overall study results and limits: It is possible that accuracy was reduced by the small size of the sample. Those with persistent disease had in common more public clonotypes (around 2,500) than new patients (around 910).

According to the study, TCR beta libraries were built with iRepertoire HTBI primers and CDR3-region Arm-PCR. TCRdb used MiXCR to reprocess the multiplex PCR reads, holding one entry per CDR3 protein. Found here are 400,000 to 500,000 distinct CDR3 sequences, under 25% of them singletons; the top ten hold 13% to 15%. The chain joins TRBV28 to TRBJ1-1; TRBD1 matches 8 bases. This specimen consisted of peripheral blood mononuclear cells (PBMCs), obtained when the disease was refractory, from a patient treated with antithyroid drugs. This TCR came from a female donor with Graves disease. The DNA for the CDR3 is TGTGCCAGCAGTCATTTTGGGCAGGGGGCGGGGGCTTTCTTT. Translated, it gives CASSHFGQGAGAFF. Combining the CDR3 with reference TRBV28 and TRBJ1-1 gives the whole variable domain DVKVTQSSRYLVKRTGEKVFLECVQDMDHENMFWYRQDPGLGLRLIYFSYDVKMKEKGDIPEGYSVSREKKERFSLILESASTNQTSMYLCASSHFGQGAGAFFGQGTRLTVV.